This TCR beta chain originates from a study of blood T cell repertoires in COVID-19. Overall study context: From T cells, B-cell-depleted T cells, or PBMCs came the material, which was cDNA or gDNA.

Generated by immunoSEQ multiplex PCR, the TCRdb table keeps only in-frame clones and is missing some. Among about 250,000 clones, about 88% were seen once, and the ten largest hold 2% to 2.5%. The length of the CDR3 is 18 residues. CDR1 SGHTA and CDR2 FQGTGA come from the germline V gene. Trimming removed 5 bases from V and 4 bases from J, with 24 bases in between. The receptor was isolated from a woman in her thirties or forties who had recovered from COVID-19. The J gene is TRBJ2-1, the V gene TRBV7-3, with D perhaps matching TRBD2 (5 bases). The sequenced material came from peripheral blood. The CDR3 DNA sequence: TGTGCCAGCAGCCCCAACGCCCTCTCAGCCGGAGGATACAATGAGCAGTTCTTC. Protein: CASSPNALSAGGYNEQFF.